These 15 T cell receptor beta chains originate from one sample sequenced in a study of blood T cells in healthy people across ages. A J-beta primer mix and a sample-barcoded 5' primer were used in a second PCR of about 7 to 12 cycles. TCRdb analysed the 5' RACE reads with MiXCR anew, one entry per CDR3 protein. The sample lists roughly 2 million distinct CDR3 sequences, around half occurring once. The sample comprised blood. All receptors come from a woman aged 40 to 49 in good health.

This clonotype was observed a handful of times. This chain links TRBV20-1 with TRBJ2-3; the D gene could be TRBD1 or TRBD2 (5 bases each). V was trimmed by 4 bases and J by 6 bases, leaving 14 bases between them. The CDR3 extends over 13 amino acids. CDR1 DFQATT and CDR2 SNEGSKA come from the germline V gene (reference sequence). The CDR3 here is CSATGTVSDTQYF. The CDR3 nucleotides are TGCAGTGCTACGGGGACGGTATCGGATACGCAGTATTTT.

The chain uses TRBV10-3 and TRBJ2-1; 11 positions agree with TRBD2. Trimming removed 3 bases from V and 8 bases from J; junction bases left unmatched: 9. This CDR3 is built from 16 residues. Looked up from germline, CDR1 is ENHRY and CDR2 is SYGVKD. CDR3 in amino acids: CAISETSGGSRDEQFF. CDR3 nucleotide sequence: TGTGCCATCAGTGAAACTAGCGGGGGATCACGGGATGAGCAGTTCTTC.

The V and J genes are TRBV6-5 and TRBJ2-7; 8 bases map to TRBD1. This CDR3 region has 15 residues. In germline, CDR1 is MNHEY, CDR2 SVGAGI. The V gene end was trimmed by 2 bases and the J gene end by 3 bases; junction bases not matched to a gene: 6. The CDR3 loop reads CASSYVAGGDYEQYF. CDR3 sequence (DNA): TGTGCCAGCAGTTACGTGGCAGGGGGCGACTACGAGCAGTACTTC.

The chain uses TRBV14 and TRBJ1-6; D might be TRBD1 (6 bases). Trimming shortened V by 1 base and J by 12 bases, and 13 bases separated the two germline ends. The CDR3 loop spans 14 amino acids. Germline CDR1 and CDR2: SGHDN and FVKESK. CDR3 sequence reads: CASSQVQGSEPLHF. The CDR3, as DNA: TGTGCCAGCAGCCAAGTGCAGGGGTCCGAACCCCTCCACTTT.

This chain uses TRBV11-2 with TRBJ2-1; a weak D match, TRBD1 (6 bases). CDR3 length equals 13 residues. CDR1 and CDR2 (germline): SGHAT, FQNNGV. V was trimmed by 6 bases and J by 9 bases, leaving 15 bases between them. In nucleotides, the CDR3 is TGTGCCAGCAGTTTGCAGGGGTTGCTTGAGCAGTTCTTC. This codes for CASSLQGLLEQFF.

A remark on this clonotype: The junction differs from germline at one of its ends, possibly a read error. CDR3 sequence reads: CTSSSLAGGQNEQFF. The CDR3 region has the DNA TGCACCAGCAGCTCCCTAGCGGGGGGGCAGAATGAGCAGTTCTTC. V usage is TRBV5-1 and J usage is TRBJ2-1; 12 bases agree with TRBD2. This CDR3 is 15 amino acids long. CDR1 and CDR2 from the germline V gene are SGHRS and YFSETQ.

This rearrangement joins TRBV20-1 to TRBJ2-4, with D unclear. The CDR3 runs 14 residues. Trimming took off 6 bases at V and 0 bases at J, with 12 bases between the two ends. CDR1 DFQATT and CDR2 SNEGSKA come from the germline V gene (reference sequence). CDR3 amino acids: CSADVRLAKNIQYF. The CDR3 DNA reads TGCAGTGCAGACGTAAGGCTAGCCAAAAACATTCAGTACTTC.

In this sample, this clonotype turned up a few times. This chain links TRBV4-3 with TRBJ2-3; D is perhaps TRBD2 (5 bases). Trimming shortened V by 0 bases and J by 4 bases, and 14 bases separated the two germline ends. The CDR3 is 16 residues long. Germline assignment: CDR1 LGHNA and CDR2 YSLEER. The CDR3 protein is CASSQDPGVGADTQYF. CDR3 in DNA: TGCGCCAGCAGCCAAGATCCCGGGGTGGGCGCAGATACGCAGTATTTT.

Comment on this clonotype: One end of the junction does not line up with germline, which may come from a read error. The chain couples TRBV4-2 to TRBJ2-7; D not resolved. The CDR3 has 16 residues. CDR1 is LGHNA and CDR2 is YNFKEQ in the germline V gene. The CDR3 protein is CASSQVLGLETYEQYF. The CDR3, as DNA: TGTGCCAGCAGTCAAGTCCTTGGGCTAGAAACCTACGAGCAGTACTTC.

This chain uses TRBV5-5 with TRBJ1-2; D uncertain. Trimming stripped 2 bases from V and 2 bases from J, with 16 bases between. Germline CDR1 SGHKS, CDR2 YYEKEE (reference sequence). The CDR3 is 16 residues long. The CDR3 reads CASSLNPPPVNYGYTF. The CDR3 coding sequence is TGTGCCAGCAGCTTAAATCCCCCCCCAGTGAACTATGGCTACACCTTC.

V usage is TRBV9 and J usage is TRBJ2-3; TRBD1 aligns across 7 bases. Per germline, CDR1 SGDLS and CDR2 YYNGEE. V trimming: 3 bases; J trimming: 6 bases; junction bases outside the gene matches: 13. The CDR3 runs to 16 residues. CDR3 amino acids: CASSATGATLLDTQYF. The CDR3 nucleotides are TGTGCCAGCAGCGCCACAGGGGCCACGCTCCTGGATACGCAGTATTTT.

This clonotype was observed once. V and J are TRBV27 and TRBJ2-7, with a tentative D call TRBD1 (6 bases). Germline V CDR1 and CDR2: MNHEY, SMNVEV (reference sequence). V lost 6 bases and J 2 bases, leaving 20 bases between the germline ends. The CDR3 totals 16 residues. The CDR3 protein is CASSTGIPVGAYEQYF. The DNA for the CDR3 is TGTGCCAGCAGCACAGGGATCCCCGTCGGAGCCTACGAGCAGTACTTC.

A few counts support this clonotype. The CDR3 spells CSAAHRPRGYTF. CDR3 nucleotide sequence: TGCAGTGCAGCACACAGGCCAAGAGGCTACACCTTC. This rearrangement joins TRBV20-1 to TRBJ1-2; D is possibly TRBD1 (5 bases). Deletions cut 6 bases from V and 8 bases from J, with 16 bases between. The germline V gene encodes CDR1 DFQATT and CDR2 SNEGSKA (reference sequence). This CDR3 comprises 12 residues.

In its sample, this clonotype was seen a few times. The V and J genes are TRBV7-2 and TRBJ2-1, with 7 bases matching TRBD1. The germline CDR1 and CDR2 sequences are SGHTA and FQGNSA. V was clipped by 5 bases and J by 0 bases; unmatched bases: 13. CDR3 size: 18 residues. CDR3 DNA: TGTGCCAGCAGCCGCCTGACAGGGATCCCGAGCTCCTACAATGAGCAGTTCTTC. Protein: CASSRLTGIPSSYNEQFF. Full variable domain (outside the CDR3, taken from reference TRBV7-2 and TRBJ2-1): GAGVSQSPSNKVTEKGKDVELRCDPISGHTALYWYRQSLGQGLEFLIYFQGNSAPDKSGLPSDRFSAERTGGSVSTLTIQRTQQEDSAVYLCASSRLTGIPSSYNEQFFGPGTRLTVL.

The V and J genes are TRBV20-1 and TRBJ1-2, with D perhaps TRBD1 (5 bases). This CDR3 is 13 amino acids long. Germline V gene data show CDR1 as DFQATT and CDR2 as SNEGSKA (reference sequence). V lost 0 bases and J lost 4, with 9 bases in between. The DNA of the CDR3 is TGCAGTGCTAGAGATCCTGACAGCTATGGCTACACCTTC. Encoded protein: CSARDPDSYGYTF.